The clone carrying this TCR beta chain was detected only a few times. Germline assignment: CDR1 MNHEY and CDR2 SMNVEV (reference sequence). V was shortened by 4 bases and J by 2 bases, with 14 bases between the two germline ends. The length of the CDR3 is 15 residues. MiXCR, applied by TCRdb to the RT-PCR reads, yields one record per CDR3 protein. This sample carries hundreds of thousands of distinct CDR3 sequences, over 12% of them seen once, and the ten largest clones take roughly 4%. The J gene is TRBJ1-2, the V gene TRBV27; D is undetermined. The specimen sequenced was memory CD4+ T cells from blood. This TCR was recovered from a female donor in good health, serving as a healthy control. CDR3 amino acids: CASSSVRAGNYGYTF. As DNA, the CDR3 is TGTGCCAGCAGTTCAGTGAGGGCGGGGAACTATGGCTACACCTTC.